These 22 T cell receptor beta chains originate from one sample sequenced in a study of T cell responses to AZD1222 COVID-19 vaccine. The protocol was immunoSEQ multiplex PCR, while the TCRdb copy is restricted to in-frame clones and leaves out a portion. The table shows 55,000 to 65,000 clones, with 85% occurring only once. The specimen comprised peripheral blood, sampled on day 0 of AZD1222 vaccination. The receptors derive from an adult in good health.

The chain is built from TRBV2 and TRBJ2-7; no clear D gene. Trimming pared 6 bases from V and 4 bases from J, leaving 22 bases between. CDR1 is SNHLY, CDR2 FYNNEI, per germline. The CDR3 contains 16 residues. The CDR3 sequence: CASSSGGSFTPYEQYF. CDR3 nucleotides: TGTGCCAGCAGCTCCGGCGGCAGTTTCACGCCATACGAGCAGTACTTC. Using reference TRBV2 and TRBJ2-7 for the parts outside the CDR3, the full variable domain is EPEVTQTPSHQVTQMGQEVILRCVPISNHLYFYWYRQILGQKVEFLVSFYNNEISEKSEIFDDQFSVERPDGSNFTLKIRSTKLEDSAMYFCASSSGGSFTPYEQYFGPGTRLTVT.

The rearrangement uses TRBV10-3 and TRBJ1-5; D gene unclear. This CDR3 region has 14 residues. Per germline, CDR1 ENHRY and CDR2 SYGVKD. With 2 bases removed from V and 3 bases from J, the gap between germline ends came to 8 bases. CDR3 bases: TGTGCCATCAGTGAGGGAGCCGCCAATCAGCCCCAGCATTTT. This sequence encodes CAISEGAANQPQHF.

The rearrangement joins TRBV14 to TRBJ1-2; weak D call: TRBD1 (5 bases). Germline loops: CDR1 SGHDN, CDR2 FVKESK. The CDR3 is 14 amino acids. Trimming took 4 bases from V and 4 from J, leaving 13 bases between them. The CDR3 DNA is TGTGCCAGCAGCCCGCCCGGGACCCTCTATGGCTACACCTTC. This gives the protein CASSPPGTLYGYTF. Full variable domain (remainder filled in from reference TRBV14 and TRBJ1-2): EAGVTQFPSHSVIEKGQTVTLRCDPISGHDNLYWYRRVMGKEIKFLLHFVKESKQDESGMPNNRFLAERTGGTYSTLKVQPAELEDSGVYFCASSPPGTLYGYTFGSGTRLTVV.

This clone was recorded a few times. Different DNA sequences within this sample yield the same CDR3. CDR3 sequence: CASSLKRNTEAFF. The CDR3 DNA is TGTGCCAGCAGCCTCAAGAGGAACACTGAAGCTTTCTTT. V is TRBV5-4 and J is TRBJ1-1, with D uncertain. Trimming pared 4 bases from V and 1 base from J, leaving 8 bases between. CDR1 is SGHNT, CDR2 YYREEE, per germline (reference sequence). The CDR3 length is 13 residues.

This chain connects TRBV9 to TRBJ2-7, with 12 bases aligning to TRBD2. CDR1 is SGDLS and CDR2 is YYNGEE in the germline V gene. This CDR3 spans 15 amino acids. With 4 bases clipped from V and 4 bases from J, the junction kept 6 bases outside the gene matches. The CDR3 spells CASSSATSGGYEQYF. CDR3 DNA sequence: TGTGCCAGCAGCTCGGCGACTAGCGGGGGTTACGAGCAGTACTTC.

The chain employs TRBV7-9 and TRBJ1-4, with D unclear. V shed 0 bases and J shed 7 bases, with 12 bases lying between them. The CDR3 runs to 15 residues. Germline CDR1 reads SEHNR; CDR2 reads FQNEAQ (reference sequence). CDR3 coding DNA: TGTGCCAGCAGCTTAGCCCCCGGACCTAGTGAAAAACTGTTTTTT. It is translated as CASSLAPGPSEKLFF.

The chain links TRBV12-3 or TRBV12-4 to TRBJ1-2; 9 nucleotides agree with TRBD1. V was clipped by 6 bases and J by 8 bases; unmatched bases: 7. CDR3 length equals 13 residues. Here the CDR3 DNA reads TGTGCCAGCAGAACCCGGGACAGGGCGGGCTACACCTTC. Amino acids: CASRTRDRAGYTF.

The chain combines TRBV19 with TRBJ2-2, with 8 bases fitting TRBD1. The length of the CDR3 is 16 residues. Trimming took 4 bases from V and 7 from J; bases not matched to a gene: 11. CDR1 LNHDA and CDR2 SQIVND come from the germline V gene (reference sequence). The CDR3: CASSTWTGRKDGELFF. In nucleotides, the CDR3 is TGTGCCAGTAGTACCTGGACAGGGAGAAAGGACGGGGAGCTGTTTTTT.

The chain links TRBV5-8 to TRBJ1-4, with D hard to call. Between the trimmed V and J ends, which lost 1 base and 10 bases, there was a span of 8 bases. CDR1 is SGHTS, CDR2 YDEGEE, per germline. The CDR3 is made up of 12 amino acids. CDR3 sequence: CASSLNSAKLFF. CDR3 nucleotide sequence: TGTGCCAGCAGCTTGAATTCTGCAAAACTGTTTTTT.

This rearrangement joins TRBV19 to TRBJ2-7; D gene uncertain. Trimming removed 4 bases from V and 5 bases from J, with 18 bases in between. The CDR3 consists of 15 residues. The germline gives CDR1 LNHDA, CDR2 SQIVND (reference sequence). CDR3 loop: CASSTRQEASDEQYF. CDR3 in DNA: TGTGCCAGTAGTACGAGGCAGGAAGCATCGGACGAGCAGTACTTC.

The chain joins TRBV15 to TRBJ1-2; 9 bases are shared with TRBD1. This CDR3 spans 17 amino acids. The V and J ends lost 1 base and 4 bases, in that order; junction bases with no gene match: 10. The germline CDR1 and CDR2 sequences are LNHNV and YYDKDF (reference sequence). The CDR3 coding sequence is TGTGCCACCAGCAGAGGTACGGACAGGGGATCCGGCTATGGCTACACCTTC. Its protein is CATSRGTDRGSGYGYTF.

The J gene is TRBJ2-1, the V gene TRBV9; 10 positions agree with TRBD1. This CDR3 is built from 18 residues. J gave up 2 bases and V 1 base, and 9 bases lay outside the gene matches. The germline gives CDR1 SGDLS, CDR2 YYNGEE. The CDR3 spells CASSVMGGGQGTYNEQFF. In DNA form, the CDR3 reads TGTGCCAGCAGCGTAATGGGAGGGGGACAGGGGACCTACAATGAGCAGTTCTTC.

The V gene is TRBV5-4, the J gene TRBJ1-5, with TRBD1 identical over 9 bases. CDR1 SGHNT and CDR2 YYREEE come from the germline V gene (reference sequence). Trimming took 2 bases from V and 7 from J; bases not matched to a gene: 4. The CDR3 totals 14 residues. CDR3 DNA: TGTGCCAGCAGCTTACAGGGGGCAGAACAGCCCCAGCATTTT. This codes for CASSLQGAEQPQHF.

The V and J genes are TRBV10-3 and TRBJ2-3, with a tentative D call TRBD2 (5 bases). Germline CDR1 and CDR2: ENHRY and SYGVKD. This CDR3 spans 16 amino acids. V was shortened by 5 bases and J by 2 bases, with 17 bases between the two germline ends. CDR3 coding DNA: TGTGCCATCAGTCATTTAGCGCGAGGAAACACAGATACGCAGTATTTT. It yields the protein CAISHLARGNTDTQYF.

The genes are TRBV3-1 (or the pseudogene TRBV3-2) and TRBJ1-2; D is perhaps TRBD1 (5 bases). CDR3 size: 16 residues. Trimming pared 1 base from V and 2 bases from J, leaving 14 bases between. Germline lookup yields CDR1 LGHDT and CDR2 YNNKEL (reference sequence). This CDR3 is CASSQGLGAANYGYTF. CDR3 in DNA: TGTGCCAGCAGCCAAGGTCTTGGGGCGGCGAACTATGGCTACACCTTC.

V usage is TRBV30 and J usage is TRBJ2-1; 9 nucleotides match TRBD1. V dropped 7 bases and J dropped 0; count of bases not matched to a gene: 1. The germline V gene has CDR1 GTSNPN and CDR2 SVGIG (reference sequence). The CDR3 contains 13 residues. CDR3 residues: CASDRGSYNEQFF. In nucleotides, the CDR3 is TGTGCCTCGGACAGGGGCTCCTACAATGAGCAGTTCTTC.

The rearrangement joins TRBV18 to TRBJ1-3; the D gene is possibly TRBD1 (6 bases). V lost 0 bases, J lost 0 bases, and 9 bases lay in between. CDR1 is KGHSH and CDR2 is LQKENI in the germline V gene. CDR3 length equals 16 residues. CDR3 loop: CASSPPRGLSGNTIYF. The CDR3 DNA is TGTGCCAGCTCACCACCCAGGGGCCTCTCTGGAAACACCATATATTTT. The full variable domain, completed using reference TRBV18 and TRBJ1-3, is NAGVMQNPRHLVRRRGQEARLRCSPMKGHSHVYWYRQLPEEGLKFMVYLQKENIIDESGMPKERFSAEFPKEGPSILRIQQVVRGDSAAYFCASSPPRGLSGNTIYFGEGSWLTVV.

This chain joins TRBV24-1 and TRBJ1-1; D is ambiguous. The V gene lost 7 bases and the J gene lost 1 base, with 9 bases spanning the gap. The CDR3 runs to 13 residues. Germline loops: CDR1 KGHDR, CDR2 SFDVKD. The CDR3 spells CATRKGPNTEAFF. The CDR3 DNA sequence: TGTGCCACCAGAAAGGGCCCGAACACTGAAGCTTTCTTT.

V is TRBV9 and J is TRBJ2-2; D is possibly TRBD1 (6 bases). With 0 bases removed from V and 2 bases from J, the gap between germline ends came to 14 bases. CDR1 and CDR2 from the germline V gene are SGDLS and YYNGEE. This CDR3 contains 17 residues. The DNA of the CDR3 is TGTGCCAGCAGCGTAGTTCAGGGGCATGGTAACACCGGGGAGCTGTTTTTT. Translating it yields CASSVVQGHGNTGELFF.

This clone showed up just once. The chain carries TRBV14 and TRBJ2-7, with unresolved D. Per germline, CDR1 SGHDN and CDR2 FVKESK. The CDR3 runs 15 residues. V lost 1 base and J 7 bases, leaving 17 bases between the germline ends. The CDR3 loop reads CASSQGDNLRLEQYF. As DNA, the CDR3 is TGTGCCAGCAGCCAAGGAGACAACTTACGTTTGGAGCAGTACTTC.

This chain connects TRBV10-2 to TRBJ1-1; a possible D gene is TRBD1 (6 bases). Germline CDR1 and CDR2: WSHSY and SAAADI. V was cut by 7 bases and J by 5 bases, with 11 bases left in between. The CDR3 is made up of 12 amino acids. CDR3 coding DNA: TGCGCCAGCAACAGGGAAAGGACTGAAGCTTTCTTT. Translating it yields CASNRERTEAFF.

The chain joins TRBV6-2 or TRBV6-3 to TRBJ1-1, with 12 bases identical to TRBD1. J was trimmed by 3 bases and V by 6 bases; bases with no gene match: 8. There are 16 residues in the CDR3. Germline CDR1 is MNHEY and CDR2 is SVGEGT. The CDR3 nucleotides read TGTGCCAGCAGCCCGGGACAGGGGGCGAGGTACACTGAAGCTTTCTTT. Amino acids: CASSPGQGARYTEAFF.